This TCR beta chain was captured by sequencing in a study of PD-L1 blockade in urothelial cancer. At the level of the study: Males with urothelial cancer arising in the bladder constituted about nine tenths of the roughly 30 patients. Earlier, patients had received 0 to 3 chemotherapy regimens. Among blood samples, the median T cell count was roughly 150,000. General study points: Where pretreatment blood TCR clonality fell below the median, better survival was predicted.

This CDR3 contains 14 residues. Unmatched junction bases numbered 2, after V lost 0 bases and J lost 8 bases. CDR1 is SGHNT and CDR2 is YYREEE in the germline V gene (reference sequence). Concerning this clone itself: Its antigen is still unknown.

Profiled with immunoSEQ multiplex PCR; TCRdb holds only in-frame clones, not every one. Found here are tens of thousands of clones, around 80% of them singletons; the top ten hold roughly 15%. Described time point: pretreatment peripheral blood. J is TRBJ2-2 and V is TRBV5-4, with 9 bases that match TRBD1. The receptor comes from a man between 60 and 70 years old with urothelial cancer. The sequencing used PBMCs, collected around atezolizumab (anti-PD-L1) treatment. CDR3 nucleotides: TGTGCCAGCAGCTTGGGGACAGGGGTTGGGGAGCTGTTTTTT. Translated: CASSLGTGVGELFF.